This T cell receptor beta chain was documented in a study of CD8 T cells in cerebrospinal fluid in Alzheimer's disease. Across the study: CSF T cell clonal expansion was assessed by plate-based nested PCR and droplet-based sequencing.

The germline gives CDR1 MNHEY, CDR2 SMNVEV (reference sequence). This CDR3 contains 14 residues. TCRdb re-called the 10x single-cell sequencing reads; every CDR3 protein appears as one record, without DNA. Recorded for this sample: under 1,500 distinct CDR3 sequences. Study findings and constraints: The largest CSF clone was proportionally bigger in mild cognitive impairment or Alzheimer's disease than controls.

Measured by frequency, this clonotype is medium-sized. The antigen remains undetermined. The clonotype was recovered from a human donor in good health. The chain uses TRBV27 and TRBJ2-7. The source material was cerebrospinal fluid. The CDR3: CASSLGGVPYEQYF.